A single sample gave rise to the 23 T cell receptor beta chains below, sequenced in a study of beta chain features in type 1 diabetes. Findings and limits, study-wide: There was a moderate but significant shortening of TCRB CDR3s in all four CD4+ subsets of Type 1 diabetes patients.

No antigen has been identified for these receptors. Investigators reverse transcribed all isolated RNA, so they sequenced expressed TCRB transcripts. This table comes from immunoSEQ multiplex PCR, and its TCRdb copy is limited to in-frame clones, with some not included. Of some 660,000 clones in the sample, more than 13% are singletons; the top ten hold roughly 0.04%. Material: naive CD4+ T cells from blood. These receptors were taken from a man aged 18-30 years with type 1 diabetes.

The chain uses TRBV28 and TRBJ1-2; no definite D call. Germline CDR1 MDHEN, CDR2 SYDVKM. This CDR3 contains 13 residues. The V end lost 5 bases, the J end lost 5 bases, and 12 bases lay between the germline ends. The CDR3 nucleotides are TGTGCCAGCAGTCCCGTCACGCGTTATGGCTACACCTTC. This sequence encodes CASSPVTRYGYTF.

This rearrangement joins TRBV5-1 to TRBJ2-5, with D perhaps TRBD2 (5 bases). CDR1 and CDR2 from the germline V gene are SGHRS and YFSETQ. V gave up 4 bases and J gave up 5 bases, with 18 bases separating them. The CDR3 has 15 residues. The CDR3 DNA reads TGCGCCAGCAGCCTGGAGGAGTATACATCGGAGACCCAGTACTTC. This translates into CASSLEEYTSETQYF.

This clone was counted only a few times. The chain links TRBV5-1 to TRBJ2-7; no clear D. Germline V gives CDR1 SGHRS, CDR2 YFSETQ. CDR3 length: 14 residues. V was pared by 3 bases and J by 3 bases, with 13 bases between. The CDR3 spells CASSSTVGVYEQYF. Here the CDR3 DNA reads TGCGCCAGCAGCTCAACCGTTGGCGTCTACGAGCAGTACTTC.

This clone was counted between two and nine times. The chain combines TRBV10-3 with TRBJ2-3; tentatively, D is TRBD1 (6 bases). Trimming stripped 4 bases from V and 4 bases from J, with 9 bases between. This CDR3 comprises 13 residues. In germline, CDR1 is ENHRY, CDR2 SYGVKD. In DNA form, the CDR3 reads TGTGCCATCAGTGTGAGGGGGTCAGATACGCAGTATTTT. It specifies CAISVRGSDTQYF.

In its sample, this clone was seen a few times. This chain joins TRBV7-3 and TRBJ2-5; the D gene is possibly TRBD1 (6 bases). The ends were cut back, 11 bases at V and 5 bases at J, with 15 bases in the middle. CDR1 is SGHTA and CDR2 is FQGTGA in the germline V gene. The CDR3 consists of 12 residues. In DNA form, the CDR3 reads TGTGCCTCAAGTTCGCAGGGGGAGACCCAGTACTTC. Its translation: CASSSQGETQYF.

V gene TRBV18 combines with J gene TRBJ2-3; the D gene is possibly TRBD1 (5 bases). Germline V gives CDR1 KGHSH, CDR2 LQKENI. V was cut by 0 bases and J by 6 bases, with 10 bases left in between. The CDR3 contains 14 residues. CDR3 amino acids: CASSPPAGSDTQYF. CDR3 DNA sequence: TGTGCCAGCTCACCACCGGCAGGGTCGGATACGCAGTATTTT.

This clone has more than one count but fewer than ten. V is TRBV6-5 and J is TRBJ1-2; perhaps TRBD1 as D (6 bases). Trimming shortened V by 6 bases and J by 3 bases, and 17 bases separated the two germline ends. The CDR3 has 15 amino acids. CDR1 and CDR2 from the germline V gene are MNHEY and SVGAGI. In DNA, the CDR3 is TGTGCCAGCAGGCACACTTCGGCAGGGGACTATGGCTACACCTTC. Translation: CASRHTSAGDYGYTF.

This clone was seen a handful of times. The rearrangement links TRBV23-1 to TRBJ1-1; D is perhaps TRBD1 (6 bases). TRBV23-1 is annotated as an ORF whose role is uncertain. The length of the CDR3 is 16 residues. V was trimmed by 7 bases and J by 1 base, leaving 19 bases between them. CDR3 coding DNA: TGCGCCAGCAACACGAACCCGGGGACACAGAACACTGAAGCTTTCTTT. It codes for CASNTNPGTQNTEAFF.

The chain has TRBV30 and TRBJ1-1; D uncertain. This CDR3 contains 13 residues. Germline CDR1 is GTSNPN and CDR2 is SVGIG (reference sequence). Trimming left V 0 bases short and J 4 bases short, with 9 bases between. The CDR3 coding sequence is TGTGCCTGGAGTGTAGATACGGTCACTGAAGCTTTCTTT. Amino acids: CAWSVDTVTEAFF.

This rearrangement joins TRBV10-3 to TRBJ1-2, with D possibly being TRBD1 (6 bases). The V and J ends lost 8 bases and 3 bases respectively, with 19 bases between them. CDR1 ENHRY and CDR2 SYGVKD come from the germline V gene. The CDR3 runs to 15 residues. For the CDR3, the DNA is TGTGCCATCCGTGGGGCGGACAGATCCGACTATGGCTACACCTTC. Its protein product is CAIRGADRSDYGYTF.

This clone turned up a few times. This rearrangement joins TRBV10-3 to TRBJ2-3; maybe TRBD1 (6 bases). The CDR3 is made up of 15 amino acids. Germline assignment: CDR1 ENHRY and CDR2 SYGVKD. The V gene lost 6 bases and the J gene lost 0 bases, with 13 bases spanning the gap. In nucleotides, the CDR3 is TGTGCCATCAGCTGGACAGCCTCCAGCACAGATACGCAGTATTTT. It specifies CAISWTASSTDTQYF.

CDR3 residues: CASSLEPVISPLHF. CDR3 bases: TGTGCCAGCAGCTTAGAACCCGTTATCTCACCCCTCCACTTT. The chain has TRBV7-2 and TRBJ1-6; no clear D. Germline CDR1 reads SGHTA; CDR2 reads FQGNSA. The CDR3 is 14 amino acids. V was clipped by 1 base and J by 10 bases, with 11 bases between them. The entire variable domain, with the rest obtained from reference TRBV7-2 and TRBJ1-6, is as follows: GAGVSQSPSNKVTEKGKDVELRCDPISGHTALYWYRQSLGQGLEFLIYFQGNSAPDKSGLPSDRFSAERTGGSVSTLTIQRTQQEDSAVYLCASSLEPVISPLHFGNGTRLTVT.

This clone turned up a few times. The rearrangement links TRBV25-1 to TRBJ2-3; 9 positions match TRBD2. V lost 3 bases to trimming and J lost 0 bases; unmatched junction nucleotides: 4. The CDR3 contains 16 residues. Germline loops: CDR1 MGHDK, CDR2 SYGVNS. The CDR3 here is CASSEGLAVSTDTQYF. The CDR3 nucleotides read TGTGCCAGCAGTGAGGGACTAGCTGTTAGCACAGATACGCAGTATTTT.

The chain recombines TRBV7-2 with TRBJ2-7; 8 positions match TRBD1. CDR3 length: 15 amino acids. Trimming took 3 bases from V and 3 from J; bases not matched to a gene: 7. Per germline, CDR1 SGHTA and CDR2 FQGNSA. CDR3 region: CASSFHGQGYYEQYF. CDR3 DNA: TGTGCCAGCAGCTTCCATGGACAGGGATACTACGAGCAGTACTTC. Full variable domain (outside the CDR3, taken from reference TRBV7-2 and TRBJ2-7): GAGVSQSPSNKVTEKGKDVELRCDPISGHTALYWYRQSLGQGLEFLIYFQGNSAPDKSGLPSDRFSAERTGGSVSTLTIQRTQQEDSAVYLCASSFHGQGYYEQYFGPGTRLTVT.

V is TRBV20-1 and J is TRBJ1-5, with no clear D. V gave up 6 bases and J gave up 7 bases, with 10 bases separating them. Germline V gives CDR1 DFQATT, CDR2 SNEGSKA (reference sequence). The CDR3 is 11 residues long. For the CDR3, the DNA is TGCAGTGCACCGCTGGGACAGCCCCAGCATTTT. It yields the protein CSAPLGQPQHF.

This clone occurred a few times. The same CDR3 arises from other DNA sequences in this sample as well. The rearrangement joins TRBV9 to TRBJ2-7; D gene unclear. The germline gives CDR1 SGDLS, CDR2 YYNGEE. This CDR3 comprises 12 residues. Trimming removed 3 bases from V and 3 bases from J, with 7 bases in between. CDR3 sequence (DNA): TGTGCCAGCAGCGCCAACAGCTACGAGCAGTACTTC. The encoded protein is CASSANSYEQYF.

This chain joins TRBV4-1 and TRBJ1-2; 8 bases fit TRBD1. V trimming: 7 bases; J trimming: 2 bases; junction bases outside the gene matches: 9. The CDR3 contains 15 residues. Germline CDR1 reads MGHRA; CDR2 reads YSYEKL. CDR3 protein: CASKLDRTGNYGYTF. CDR3 in DNA: TGCGCCAGCAAACTTGATCGGACAGGGAACTATGGCTACACCTTC.

This chain connects TRBV7-9 to TRBJ2-1; 7 bases map to TRBD2. Germline V gene data show CDR1 as SEHNR and CDR2 as FQNEAQ (reference sequence). Trimming removed 5 bases from V and 9 bases from J; junction bases left unmatched: 7. The CDR3 spans 13 residues. The CDR3 coding sequence is TGTGCCAGCAGCCCGGGGGGTTACGGTGAGCAGTTCTTC. Translated, it gives CASSPGGYGEQFF.

As for this clone: This CDR3 is also generated by other DNA sequences in the sample. The chain links TRBV30 to TRBJ2-1, with unresolved D. There are 12 residues in the CDR3. V gave up 0 bases and J gave up 4 bases, with 4 bases separating them. CDR1 GTSNPN and CDR2 SVGIG come from the germline V gene (reference sequence). CDR3 loop: CAWSVQYNEQFF. The CDR3 coding sequence is TGTGCCTGGAGTGTACAGTACAATGAGCAGTTCTTC.

In the case of this clone: Other DNA sequences within the sample encode an identical CDR3. The chain combines TRBV5-1 with TRBJ2-7; 10 bases line up with TRBD1. V was clipped by 5 bases and J by 4 bases; unmatched bases: 3. Germline V gene lookup returns CDR1 SGHRS and CDR2 YFSETQ. This CDR3 region has 13 residues. CDR3 nucleotide sequence: TGCGCCAGCAGTACGGGACAGGGGTACGAGCAGTACTTC. Translating it yields CASSTGQGYEQYF.

The chain has TRBV18 and TRBJ2-3; D uncertain. The CDR3 has 15 amino acids. The V gene's germline CDR1 is KGHSH and CDR2 LQKENI. Trimming shortened V by 3 bases and J by 2 bases, and 12 bases separated the two germline ends. CDR3 amino acids: CASSPRPSNTDTQYF. CDR3 DNA: TGTGCCAGCTCACCTCGCCCGTCGAACACAGATACGCAGTATTTT.

The chain recombines TRBV5-1 with TRBJ1-2; D is possibly TRBD1 (5 bases). This CDR3 is 14 amino acids long. V was shortened by 7 bases and J by 14 bases, with 27 bases between the two germline ends. Germline values: CDR1 SGHRS, CDR2 YFSETQ. As DNA, the CDR3 is TGCGCCAGCTCCACCGGGACGATACCTCAGTGGGATACCTTC. Encoded protein: CASSTGTIPQWDTF.

Only a few counts were recorded for this clone. This sequence joins TRBV12-2 and TRBJ2-1; the D call in the table, TRBD1, was not verified against the DNA. TRBV12-2 is listed as a pseudogene. CDR3 length: 12 residues. This chain's CDR3 is CASRLVSREQFF. CDR3 in DNA: TGTGCAAGTCGCTTAGTCAGTCGTGAGCAGTTCTTC.